What follows describes a single T cell receptor beta chain. Germline V CDR1 and CDR2: MGHRA, YSYEKL. The ends lost 0 bases at V and 6 bases at J; junction bases unmatched: 0. CDR3 length: 15 residues. The sample originates from a study of blood T cell repertoires in COVID-19. Across the whole study: Sites in the United States, Italy and Spain provided acute and convalescent COVID-19 samples. T cells, B-cell-depleted T cells, or PBMCs supplied cDNA or gDNA.

As handled by the study authors: Amplification of reference gene primers was used by the study to estimate nucleated cell counts. Clones were read by immunoSEQ multiplex PCR, and TCRdb kept only the in-frame ones, dropping some. From that table come the V and J calls and clone size; the DNA was used to work out D and trimming. The repertoire holds some 85,000 clones, with approximately 80% as singletons. Patients at the Seattle site were enrolled during active infection and followed longitudinally. The source of this sequence is a man aged 70 or older with COVID-19, enrolled during active disease. The chain recombines TRBV4-1 with TRBJ2-3; 13 bases fit TRBD2. The source material was peripheral blood. CDR3 sequence reads: CASSQELAGGDTQYF. CDR3 DNA: TGCGCCAGCAGCCAAGAACTAGCGGGAGGGGATACGCAGTATTTT.